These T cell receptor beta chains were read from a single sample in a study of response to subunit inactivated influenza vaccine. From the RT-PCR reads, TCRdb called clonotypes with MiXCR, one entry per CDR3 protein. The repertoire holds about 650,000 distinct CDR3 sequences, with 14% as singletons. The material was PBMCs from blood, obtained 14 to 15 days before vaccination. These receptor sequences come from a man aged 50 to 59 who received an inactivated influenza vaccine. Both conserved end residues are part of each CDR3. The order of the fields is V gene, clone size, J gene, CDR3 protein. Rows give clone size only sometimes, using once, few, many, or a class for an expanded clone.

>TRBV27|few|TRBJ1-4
CASRILGGQESNEKLFF
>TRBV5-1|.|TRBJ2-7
CASSLGGTGASYEQYF
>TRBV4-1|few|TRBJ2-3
CASSQVPSGDTQYF
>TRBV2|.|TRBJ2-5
CANAGTSGGTQYF
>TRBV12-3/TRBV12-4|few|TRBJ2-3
CASSLKGTSDTQYF
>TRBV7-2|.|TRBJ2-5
CASSLAPGPETQYF
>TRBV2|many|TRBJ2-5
CASRDTGKETQYF
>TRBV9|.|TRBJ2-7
CASSVGDRGHEQYF
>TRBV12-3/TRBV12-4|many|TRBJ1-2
CASSSPGTGVYGYTF
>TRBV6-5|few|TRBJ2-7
CASSYSIAGSYEQYF
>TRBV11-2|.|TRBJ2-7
CASSLGLGMNEQYF
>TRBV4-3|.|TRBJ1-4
CASSQEAPATNEKLFF
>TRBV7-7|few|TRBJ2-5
CASSPQPGLAVKTQYF
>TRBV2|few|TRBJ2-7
CASKNEGLIMYEQYF
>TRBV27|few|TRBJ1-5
CASSLFTPRGNQPQHF
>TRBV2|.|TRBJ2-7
CASSELWRGDYEQYF
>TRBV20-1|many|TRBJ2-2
CSARAAAFTGELFF
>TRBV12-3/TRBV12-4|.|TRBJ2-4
CASRGVSKNIQYF
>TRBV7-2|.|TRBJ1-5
CASSLGLRPQHF
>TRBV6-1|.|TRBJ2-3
CASKRTGGTDTQYF
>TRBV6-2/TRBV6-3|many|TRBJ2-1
CASSTWTSGGSQQFF
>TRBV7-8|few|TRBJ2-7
CASSFYTSGASYEQYF
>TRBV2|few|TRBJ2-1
CASSGTSGSKNSYNEQFF
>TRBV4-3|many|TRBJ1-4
CASSQGQGFGGEKLFF
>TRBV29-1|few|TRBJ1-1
CSVYDRAGTEAFF
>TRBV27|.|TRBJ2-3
CASRQSGTSTDTQYF
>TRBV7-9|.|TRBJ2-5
CASSLSILAGERETQYF
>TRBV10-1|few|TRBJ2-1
CASSVRRSSYNEQFF
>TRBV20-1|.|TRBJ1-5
CSARGRKRVQPQHF
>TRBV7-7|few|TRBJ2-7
CASSPTARGINEQYF
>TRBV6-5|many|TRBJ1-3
CASSYAGAGNTIYF
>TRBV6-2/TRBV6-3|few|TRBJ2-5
CASRHSGGVQETQYF
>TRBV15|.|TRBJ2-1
CATSGTPGVPYNEQFF
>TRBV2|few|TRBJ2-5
CASNRGETQYF
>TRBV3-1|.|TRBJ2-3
CASSPVRGTPSTDTQYF
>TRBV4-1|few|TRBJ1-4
CASSRIQRRWANEKLFF
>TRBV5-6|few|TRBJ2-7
CASSQGVGEQYF
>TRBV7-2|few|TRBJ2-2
CASSLAPGGELFF
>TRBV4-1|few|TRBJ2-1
CASSQDPSGSFHNEQFF
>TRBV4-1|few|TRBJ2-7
CASSLQQQGAYEQYF
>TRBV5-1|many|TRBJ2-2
CASSLGDRFTGELFF
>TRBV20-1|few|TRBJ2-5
CSARSHGQGAQETQYF
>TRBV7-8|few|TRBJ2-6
CASSPPRTGANVLTF
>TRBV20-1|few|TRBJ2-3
CSATDPRTGTSTDTQYF
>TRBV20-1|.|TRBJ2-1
CSARGLRTGVYNEQFF
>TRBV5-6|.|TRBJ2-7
CASSRGHLAGSYEQYF
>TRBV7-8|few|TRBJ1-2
CASSLSQFNYGYTF
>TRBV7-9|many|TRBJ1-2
CASSLGGAVYGYTF
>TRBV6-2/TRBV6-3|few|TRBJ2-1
CASSYQGLAGVNEQFF
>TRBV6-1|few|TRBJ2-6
CASTPGQGHSGANVLTF
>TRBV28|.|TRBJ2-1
CASSISGGNNEQFF
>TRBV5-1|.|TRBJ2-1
CASSNLGGGGNEQFF
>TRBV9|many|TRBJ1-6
CASSVESSYNSPLHF
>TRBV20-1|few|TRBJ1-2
CSAREDSNYGYTF
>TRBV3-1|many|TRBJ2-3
CASSPMSSRPRDRRHTQYF
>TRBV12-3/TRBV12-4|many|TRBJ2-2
CASRGTGNTGELFF
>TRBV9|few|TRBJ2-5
CASSTPGQGAEETQYF
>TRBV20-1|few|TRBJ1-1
CSARTVMNTEAFF
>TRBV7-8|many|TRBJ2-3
CASSQRFGGGLPSTDTQYF